One and the same sample provided the 19 T cell receptor beta chains below, sequenced in a study of beta chain features in type 1 diabetes. General observations from the study: Shortening that was moderate but significant affected the TCRB CDR3s of Type 1 diabetes patients in all four CD4+ subsets.

No antigen has been assigned to these receptors. Reverse transcribing all isolated RNA meant expressed TCRB transcripts were sequenced. Using immunoSEQ multiplex PCR, the repertoire was profiled, and TCRdb retains in-frame clones only, with some absent. Among 200,000 to 300,000 clones listed, over 20% were seen once. The sample consisted of naive CD4+ T cells from blood. The receptors come from a middle-aged woman with type 1 diabetes.

The V gene is TRBV10-3, the J gene TRBJ2-3, with a possible D match to TRBD2 (6 bases). The CDR3 runs to 15 residues. The germline CDR1 and CDR2 sequences are ENHRY and SYGVKD. V lost 3 bases and J 0 bases, leaving 10 bases between the germline ends. The CDR3: CAISDGTQSTDTQYF. CDR3 DNA sequence: TGTGCCATCAGTGATGGGACTCAGAGCACAGATACGCAGTATTTT.

The chain joins TRBV6-5 to TRBJ2-1; 7 positions agree with TRBD1. The CDR3 is 14 amino acids. The germline CDR1 and CDR2 sequences are MNHEY and SVGAGI. J lost 7 bases, V lost 6 bases, and 9 bases had no gene match. The CDR3 DNA sequence: TGTGCCAGCAGGGGACAGCCGGTGGTTAATGAGCAGTTCTTC. Translated: CASRGQPVVNEQFF.

V gene TRBV28 combines with J gene TRBJ1-6; D is undetermined. The CDR3 totals 14 residues. V lost 6 bases and J 7 bases, leaving 13 bases between the germline ends. Germline lookup yields CDR1 MDHEN and CDR2 SYDVKM. This CDR3 reads CASRPRGRNSPLHF. In DNA form, the CDR3 reads TGTGCCAGCAGGCCTCGGGGTAGGAATTCACCCCTCCACTTT.

The V and J genes are TRBV5-1 and TRBJ1-1; D is undetermined. From germline, CDR1 is SGHRS and CDR2 YFSETQ. The V and J ends lost 1 base and 4 bases respectively, with 11 bases between them. This CDR3 spans 14 amino acids. CDR3 protein: CASSLPTRSTEAFF. The CDR3 nucleotides read TGCGCCAGCAGCTTGCCAACAAGGAGCACTGAAGCTTTCTTT.

The chain uses TRBV28 and TRBJ2-7; a weak D match, TRBD1 (6 bases). The germline CDR1 and CDR2 sequences are MDHEN and SYDVKM. Trimming left V 6 bases short and J 2 bases short, with 11 bases between. The length of the CDR3 is 13 residues. The CDR3 sequence: CASRATGPYEQYF. CDR3 DNA: TGTGCCAGCAGGGCGACAGGCCCCTACGAGCAGTACTTC.

Worth noting for this clone: Other DNA sequences within the sample encode an identical CDR3. The chain carries TRBV7-2 and TRBJ2-7, with unresolved D. Trimming removed 5 bases from V and 0 bases from J, with 5 bases in between. The CDR3 is made up of 12 amino acids. Germline lookup yields CDR1 SGHTA and CDR2 FQGNSA. The CDR3 DNA follows: TGTGCCAGCAGCCTGAGCTCCTACGAGCAGTACTTC. Protein sequence: CASSLSSYEQYF.

The gene calls are TRBV6-5 and TRBJ1-1; 10 bases agree with TRBD1. Germline-derived CDR1 and CDR2 are MNHEY and SVGAGI. The CDR3 consists of 13 residues. The J segment lost 4 bases and the V segment lost 6 bases, leaving 2 bases of the junction unmatched. CDR3 amino acids: CASRGQGVTEAFF. The CDR3 DNA follows: TGTGCCAGCAGAGGACAGGGGGTCACTGAAGCTTTCTTT.

The rearrangement links TRBV4-2 to TRBJ2-1; 14 bases align to TRBD2. Trimming at V came to 3 bases and at J to 8 bases, leaving 9 bases not matched to a gene. The CDR3 contains 17 residues. Germline-derived CDR1 and CDR2 are LGHNA and YNFKEQ. CDR3 region: CASSQDGTSGRRYEQFF. The CDR3 coding sequence is TGTGCCAGCAGCCAGGACGGGACTAGCGGGAGAAGGTATGAGCAGTTCTTC.

V usage is TRBV20-1 and J usage is TRBJ2-7; D not resolved. From germline, CDR1 is DFQATT and CDR2 SNEGSKA (reference sequence). V dropped 1 base and J dropped 4 bases, with 5 bases sitting between them. The CDR3 consists of 11 residues. The CDR3 DNA reads as TGCAGTGCTAGAGCGAGTTACGAGCAGTACTTC. Translation gives CSARASYEQYF.

This clone was picked up a small number of times. The gene calls are TRBV19 and TRBJ1-5; 8 bases agree with TRBD1. V was clipped by 6 bases and J by 4 bases; unmatched bases: 11. There are 16 residues in the CDR3. The germline CDR1 and CDR2 sequences are LNHDA and SQIVND (reference sequence). The CDR3 DNA is TGTGCCAGTAGGGTCTTGGGACAGGCACTGAATCAGCCCCAGCATTTT. Amino acid sequence: CASRVLGQALNQPQHF.

The rearrangement uses TRBV2 and TRBJ2-4, with 7 bases lining up with TRBD1. The CDR3 contains 15 residues. With V trimmed by 5 bases and J by 2 bases, 6 bases remained unmatched. Germline CDR1 is SNHLY and CDR2 is FYNNEI. The CDR3: CASSPTGVSKNIQYF. CDR3 DNA sequence: TGTGCCAGCAGTCCTACAGGGGTGTCCAAAAACATTCAGTACTTC.

The genes are TRBV7-8 and TRBJ2-7, with TRBD1 as a possible D gene (6 bases). The V and J ends lost 5 bases and 2 bases respectively, with 19 bases between them. The CDR3 loop spans 16 amino acids. Germline V gene lookup returns CDR1 SGHVS and CDR2 FQNEAQ. CDR3 bases: TGTGCCAGCAGCCTGGGGGCTCAGGGTGTCACCTACGAGCAGTACTTC. This gives the protein CASSLGAQGVTYEQYF.

Turning to this clone: The same CDR3 arises from other DNA sequences in this sample as well. The chain has TRBV9 and TRBJ2-3, with TRBD2 matching over 12 bases. CDR1 and CDR2 (germline): SGDLS, YYNGEE. The V and J ends lost 2 bases and 0 bases, in that order; junction bases with no gene match: 1. The CDR3 is 16 residues long. This chain's CDR3 is CASSVGTSGSTDTQYF. The CDR3 nucleotides read TGTGCCAGCAGCGTTGGGACTAGCGGGAGCACAGATACGCAGTATTTT. Complete variable domain (other parts from reference TRBV9 and TRBJ2-3): DSGVTQTPKHLITATGQRVTLRCSPRSGDLSVYWYQQSLDQGLQFLIQYYNGEERAKGNILERFSAQQFPDLHSELNLSSLELGDSALYFCASSVGTSGSTDTQYFGPGTRLTVL.

This clone was seen a handful of times. The chain is built from TRBV9 and TRBJ2-1; tentative D call: TRBD2 (6 bases). Deletions cut 4 bases from V and 0 bases from J, with 11 bases between. Germline lookup yields CDR1 SGDLS and CDR2 YYNGEE. This CDR3 region has 15 residues. The CDR3 coding sequence is TGTGCCAGCAGCCCGAGCGGGCTCTCCTACAATGAGCAGTTCTTC. It translates to CASSPSGLSYNEQFF.

The V gene is TRBV18, the J gene TRBJ1-1; D may be TRBD1 (5 bases). Germline lookup yields CDR1 KGHSH and CDR2 LQKENI. The germline V and J ends were trimmed by 3 bases and 1 base, with 12 bases remaining between them. This CDR3 has 15 amino acids. The chain's CDR3 is CASSPLWGENTEAFF. In DNA form, the CDR3 reads TGTGCCAGCTCACCCTTATGGGGGGAGAACACTGAAGCTTTCTTT.

The genes are TRBV7-2 and TRBJ2-4; a weak D match, TRBD2 (5 bases). This CDR3 has 17 amino acids. V was shortened by 0 bases and J by 6 bases, with 18 bases between the two germline ends. Germline V CDR1 and CDR2: SGHTA, FQGNSA. CDR3 nucleotide sequence: TGTGCCAGCAGCTTAGCGCTCAGCGGAGCCGGGCTAAACATTCAGTACTTC. Its protein product is CASSLALSGAGLNIQYF.

This sequence joins TRBV5-1 and TRBJ1-6; 8 nucleotides agree with TRBD1. Trimming cost V 4 bases and J 7 bases; bases outside gene matches: 4. Germline V CDR1 and CDR2: SGHRS, YFSETQ. The CDR3 consists of 14 residues. Here the CDR3 reads CASSPQGGNSPLHF. The CDR3 DNA sequence: TGCGCCAGCAGCCCACAGGGGGGGAATTCACCCCTCCACTTT.

The J gene is TRBJ1-4, the V gene TRBV4-3; TRBD1 matches 7 bases. This CDR3 contains 18 residues. J was trimmed by 6 bases and V by 1 base; bases with no gene match: 14. Looked up from germline, CDR1 is LGHNA and CDR2 is YSLEER. CDR3: CASSQGARTGQVHEKLFF. In DNA form, the CDR3 reads TGCGCCAGCAGCCAAGGGGCCCGAACAGGACAGGTGCATGAAAAACTGTTTTTT.

The CDR3 DNA sequence: TGTGCCAGCAGTTTAGGGCAGGGGGTGAACAATGAGCAGTTCTTC. This sequence encodes CASSLGQGVNNEQFF. This chain uses TRBV27 with TRBJ2-1, with 7 bases aligning to TRBD1. Germline V lookup: CDR1 MNHEY, CDR2 SMNVEV (reference sequence). The CDR3 consists of 15 residues. The V segment lost 2 bases and the J segment 5 bases; nucleotides outside the gene matches: 6.